These 24 T cell receptor beta chains came from one sample sequenced in a study of T cells after yellow fever vaccination (dated by TCRdb to between 2018 and 2021). The library was made by 5' RACE. The sequencer listed for this sample is Illumina NovaSeq 6000. TCRdb itself trimmed the public reads at Q25 with fastp, ran MiXCR and retained productive beta chains. Duplicate CDR3 protein sequences are folded into a single record with the most common DNA and genes. Recorded for this sample are approximately 250,000 distinct CDR3 sequences; over 4.5% of them occurred a single time. The top ten hold under 3.5% of the sample. Per the publication, the treatment or condition label means: live attenuated yellow fever vaccine strain. The sample consisted of CD4+ T cells sorted from PBMCs, taken on the day of the yellow fever booster vaccination. The receptors were gathered from a man aged 18 to 30 who received the YFV17D yellow fever vaccine.

The V gene is TRBV5-1, the J gene TRBJ1-2; 8 nucleotides match TRBD1. The length of the CDR3 is 17 residues. After removal of 7 bases from V and 6 bases from J, the junction contained 20 bases not matched to a gene. CDR1 and CDR2 from the germline V gene are SGHRS and YFSETQ. The CDR3 region has the DNA TGCGCCAGCTCGTCTTGGGGTCCCGGGACAGGCATGGATGGCTACACCTTC. This encodes CASSSWGPGTGMDGYTF.

The chain carries TRBV20-1 and TRBJ1-4; D uncertain. Germline-derived CDR1 and CDR2 are DFQATT and SNEGSKA (reference sequence). There are 14 residues in the CDR3. V lost 5 bases and J lost 7, with 17 bases in between. CDR3 bases: TGCAGTGCTGCGAAAGGGAAGGAGGTTGAAAAACTGTTTTTT. Residues: CSAAKGKEVEKLFF.

This clonotype was picked up many times. The chain joins TRBV5-1 to TRBJ2-3; D is possibly TRBD2 (6 bases). V dropped 0 bases and J dropped 4 bases, with 18 bases sitting between them. The CDR3 consists of 17 residues. Looked up from germline, CDR1 is SGHRS and CDR2 is YFSETQ. CDR3 in DNA: TGCGCCAGCAGCTTGGTGGGCCATGTGGGAGGAGCAGATACGCAGTATTTT. It yields the protein CASSLVGHVGGADTQYF.

This chain joins TRBV2 and TRBJ2-7, with D perhaps TRBD1 (5 bases). Germline V gene sequence: CDR1 SNHLY, CDR2 FYNNEI. The CDR3 sequence is 13 residues long. Trimming pared 4 bases from V and 4 bases from J, leaving 11 bases between. In DNA, the CDR3 is TGTGCCAGCAGTGGGCAGGGATGGTACGAGCAGTACGTC. Residues: CASSGQGWYEQYV.

This clonotype was seen a handful of times. The chain recombines TRBV13 with TRBJ2-5; possible D gene TRBD2, 5 bases. This CDR3 spans 14 amino acids. V was clipped by 2 bases and J by 2 bases, with 9 bases between them. Germline-derived CDR1 and CDR2 are PRHDT and FYEKMQ (reference sequence). CDR3 sequence: CASSLTRGQETQYF. The CDR3 bases are TGTGCCAGCAGCTTAACTCGGGGACAAGAGACCCAGTACTTC. Supplemented by reference TRBV13 and TRBJ2-5, the full variable domain reads AAGVIQSPRHLIKEKRETATLKCYPIPRHDTVYWYQQGPGQDPQFLISFYEKMQSDKGSIPDRFSAQQFSDYHSELNMSSLELGDSALYFCASSLTRGQETQYFGPGTRLLVL.

Ten or more counts support this clonotype. The genes are TRBV7-9 and TRBJ2-6, with a possible D match to TRBD1 (5 bases). The CDR3 has 15 amino acids. Per germline, CDR1 SEHNR and CDR2 FQNEAQ (reference sequence). Trimming left V 10 bases short and J 2 bases short, with 15 bases between. CDR3 amino acids: CANLPGPPGANVLTF. The CDR3 nucleotides read TGTGCCAATCTGCCAGGGCCACCTGGGGCCAACGTCCTGACTTTC.

This clonotype occurred many times. V usage is TRBV7-2 and J usage is TRBJ1-5; the D is unclear. This CDR3 has 12 residues. The V gene lost 5 bases and the J gene lost 5 bases, with 7 bases spanning the gap. Germline CDR1 reads SGHTA; CDR2 reads FQGNSA. The CDR3 region is CASSVYYQPQHF. The CDR3 bases are TGTGCCAGCAGCGTCTATTATCAGCCCCAGCATTTT.

This clonotype was seen only a few times. The chain has TRBV2 and TRBJ2-5, with D maybe TRBD2 (5 bases). Trimming removed 3 bases from V and 5 bases from J, with 10 bases in between. This CDR3 has 13 amino acids. From germline, CDR1 is SNHLY and CDR2 FYNNEI. CDR3 loop: CASSDRGLETQYF. CDR3 bases: TGTGCCAGCAGTGATCGGGGTTTGGAGACCCAGTACTTC.

This clonotype was detected a few times. J is TRBJ2-7 and V is TRBV5-4, with D unclear. The V and J ends lost 0 bases and 1 base respectively, with 5 bases between them. Per the germline V gene, CDR1 is SGHNT and CDR2 is YYREEE (reference sequence). This CDR3 has 13 amino acids. This chain's CDR3 is CASSLGQSYEQYV. The CDR3 coding sequence is TGTGCCAGCAGCTTGGGGCAGTCCTACGAGCAGTACGTC.

This clonotype occurred many times. The CDR3 loop is CASSPQGYNTGELFF. CDR3 coding DNA: TGTGCCAGCAGTCCCCAGGGATACAACACCGGGGAGCTGTTTTTT. The chain links TRBV28 to TRBJ2-2; D perhaps matches TRBD1 (5 bases). Germline CDR1 and CDR2: MDHEN and SYDVKM. V was clipped by 5 bases and J by 2 bases, with 12 bases between them. The CDR3 contains 15 residues.

This clonotype was recorded many times. The chain combines TRBV18 with TRBJ2-1; 7 bases are shared with TRBD2. Germline CDR1 KGHSH, CDR2 LQKENI. Trimming cost V 3 bases and J 6 bases; bases outside gene matches: 5. There are 14 residues in the CDR3. CDR3 residues: CASSPTGGTNEQFF. CDR3 DNA sequence: TGTGCCAGCTCACCTACCGGGGGGACCAATGAGCAGTTCTTC.

The V gene is TRBV7-2, the J gene TRBJ2-3; D may correspond to TRBD1 or TRBD2 (5 bases each). This CDR3 has 13 amino acids. The V end was cut by 3 bases, the J end by 15 bases, with 19 bases between. Germline values: CDR1 SGHTA, CDR2 FQGNSA. Written as DNA, the CDR3 is TGTGCCAGCAGCTTGGATTTCCGGGACGTTTTCTATTTT. The encoded protein is CASSLDFRDVFYF.

This clonotype was observed a handful of times. The chain links TRBV6-6 to TRBJ1-5; 10 positions agree with TRBD1. CDR1 is MNHNY and CDR2 is SVGAGI in the germline V gene (reference sequence). The CDR3 is made up of 17 amino acids. V gave up 6 bases and J gave up 2 bases; unmatched junction bases: 10. The CDR3 DNA sequence: TGTGCCAGCAGCCGACCCGACAGGGGGCTTGGCAATCAGCCCCAGCATTTT. It codes for CASSRPDRGLGNQPQHF.

This clonotype turned up a few times. The chain links TRBV11-2 to TRBJ2-1, with 9 bases matching TRBD1. J was trimmed by 0 bases and V by 5 bases; bases with no gene match: 8. Germline lookup yields CDR1 SGHAT and CDR2 FQNNGV. The CDR3 totals 17 residues. The CDR3 region is CASSLGGTGSSYNEQFF. CDR3 DNA sequence: TGTGCCAGCAGCCTAGGGGGGACAGGGAGCTCCTACAATGAGCAGTTCTTC.

The V gene is TRBV29-1, the J gene TRBJ1-2; no clear D. Between the trimmed V and J ends, which lost 4 bases and 4 bases, there was a span of 25 bases. CDR1 is SQVTM and CDR2 is ANQGSEA in the germline V gene. The CDR3 extends over 17 amino acids. CDR3 nucleotide sequence: TGCAGCGTTGGTAGTGTTGTAAAGGCGGATCTTTCCTATGGCTACACCTTC. This codes for CSVGSVVKADLSYGYTF.

This clonotype was recorded a few times. This chain connects TRBV18 to TRBJ2-5; D unclear. The V gene lost 3 bases and the J gene lost 5 bases, with 10 bases spanning the gap. This CDR3 is 13 amino acids long. Germline-derived CDR1 and CDR2 are KGHSH and LQKENI. The CDR3 loop is CASSPTGWETQYF. CDR3 in DNA: TGTGCCAGCTCACCGACCGGCTGGGAGACCCAGTACTTC. Full variable domain (rest looked up from reference TRBV18 and TRBJ2-5): NAGVMQNPRHLVRRRGQEARLRCSPMKGHSHVYWYRQLPEEGLKFMVYLQKENIIDESGMPKERFSAEFPKEGPSILRIQQVVRGDSAAYFCASSPTGWETQYFGPGTRLLVL.

This clonotype was observed a handful of times. V gene TRBV4-3 combines with J gene TRBJ1-2; D gene uncertain. Germline values: CDR1 LGHNA, CDR2 YSLEER. The CDR3 consists of 17 residues. Trimming shortened V by 1 base and J by 1 base, and 16 bases separated the two germline ends. The CDR3 region has the DNA TGCGCCAGCAGCCAAGTCGCAGGCGCGCCTCATAACTATGGCTACACCTTC. Its protein product is CASSQVAGAPHNYGYTF.

The chain carries TRBV7-9 and TRBJ2-7, with D perhaps being TRBD1 or TRBD2 (6 bases each). This CDR3 contains 15 residues. V shed 7 bases and J shed 1 base, with 17 bases lying between them. CDR1 and CDR2 (germline): SEHNR, FQNEAQ (reference sequence). The CDR3 loop reads CASTVGWGASYEQYF. The CDR3 nucleotides read TGTGCCAGCACCGTAGGGTGGGGGGCGTCCTACGAGCAGTACTTC.

This sequence joins TRBV3-1 and TRBJ2-1, with a possible D match to TRBD1 (5 bases). Deletions cut 4 bases from V and 13 bases from J, with 17 bases between. Germline CDR1 and CDR2: LGHDT and YNNKEL (reference sequence). There are 13 residues in the CDR3. The CDR3 DNA is TGTGCCAGCAGCCCCTTGACAGCGCAGGCTCAGTTCTTC. It codes for CASSPLTAQAQFF.

This clonotype was detected a few times. The CDR3 bases are TGTGCCAGCAGCGCCCAGGACATAGGAGTCGGCTACACCTTC. As protein: CASSAQDIGVGYTF. The chain combines TRBV9 with TRBJ1-2; D possibly corresponds to TRBD1 (5 bases). Germline V gene lookup returns CDR1 SGDLS and CDR2 YYNGEE. The CDR3 contains 14 residues. V dropped 3 bases and J dropped 8 bases, with 17 bases sitting between them.

This clonotype has at least ten counts. The chain joins TRBV18 to TRBJ2-1; possible D gene TRBD2, 5 bases. The length of the CDR3 is 11 residues. Germline V gene sequence: CDR1 KGHSH, CDR2 LQKENI. V was trimmed by 3 bases and J by 9 bases, leaving 6 bases between them. In DNA form, the CDR3 reads TGTGCCAGCTCACCGAGCGGTGAGCAGTTCTTC. It translates to CASSPSGEQFF. The whole variable domain, remainder taken from reference TRBV18 and TRBJ2-1, is NAGVMQNPRHLVRRRGQEARLRCSPMKGHSHVYWYRQLPEEGLKFMVYLQKENIIDESGMPKERFSAEFPKEGPSILRIQQVVRGDSAAYFCASSPSGEQFFGPGTRLTVL.

The table lists this clonotype with many counts. V gene TRBV7-6 combines with J gene TRBJ2-6, with D perhaps TRBD1 (5 bases). Trimming removed 6 bases at V and 0 bases at J, with 12 bases between. CDR3 length: 16 residues. Germline CDR1 reads SGHVS; CDR2 reads FNYEAQ. The CDR3 region has the DNA TGTGCCAGCAGTCTAAGGGGAAGCTCTGGGGCCAACGTCCTGACTTTC. Encoded protein: CASSLRGSSGANVLTF.

This clonotype was observed many times. The chain couples TRBV12-3 or TRBV12-4 to TRBJ2-7, with 8 bases lining up with TRBD2. The trim removed 6 bases at V and 5 bases at J, leaving 9 bases unmatched. There are 14 residues in the CDR3. The DNA for the CDR3 is TGTGCCAGCAGGCTCGGTAGCGGGGTACACGAGCAGTACTTC. It specifies CASRLGSGVHEQYF.

The V call is TRBV3-1, the J call TRBJ2-2; TRBD1 matches 9 bases. Germline V CDR1 and CDR2: LGHDT, YNNKEL (reference sequence). This CDR3 contains 17 residues. The trim removed 5 bases at V and 7 bases at J, leaving 14 bases unmatched. The CDR3 DNA is TGTGCCAGCAGCTCCTCGACCGGGACAGGGTATGGCGGGGAGCTGTTTTTT. This encodes CASSSSTGTGYGGELFF.